A single sample is the source of the 14 T cell receptor beta chains below, sequenced in a study of T cells after yellow fever vaccination. MiXCR was run by TCRdb on the 5' RACE reads, yielding one entry per CDR3 protein. The sample records more than 350,000 distinct CDR3 sequences, approximately 10% being singletons. The sequencing here drew on PBMCs, taken on the day of the first yellow fever vaccination. Receptor source: a man aged 18 to 30 who received the YFV17D yellow fever vaccine.

The chain links TRBV12-3 or TRBV12-4 to TRBJ1-2, with D hard to call. This CDR3 is built from 13 residues. The V end lost 1 base, the J end lost 4 bases, and 7 bases lay between the germline ends. In nucleotides, the CDR3 is TGTGCCAGCAGTTTAGTAAGCGGCTATGGCTACACCTTC. Translation: CASSLVSGYGYTF.

The chain couples TRBV7-8 to TRBJ2-3; 7 nucleotides line up with TRBD2. Germline V CDR1 and CDR2: SGHVS, FQNEAQ. This CDR3 comprises 16 residues. With 5 bases clipped from V and 6 bases from J, the junction kept 14 bases outside the gene matches. The CDR3 DNA reads TGTGCCAGCAGCCAACCGGTGGGGGGGGGTTTCGATACGCAGTATTTT. Protein product: CASSQPVGGGFDTQYF.

The chain employs TRBV5-1 and TRBJ2-1; 10 bases are a match to TRBD2. In germline, CDR1 is SGHRS, CDR2 YFSETQ. V shed 2 bases, J shed 1 base, and the junction held 3 bases outside the gene matches. This CDR3 contains 16 residues. DNA for the CDR3: TGCGCCAGCAGCTTAACTAGCGGGGCGTCCTACAATGAGCAGTTCTTC. Translated: CASSLTSGASYNEQFF.

Only one count was recorded for this clonotype. The chain links TRBV27 to TRBJ2-7, with unresolved D. Looked up from germline, CDR1 is MNHEY and CDR2 is SMNVEV (reference sequence). The V end was cut by 0 bases, the J end by 3 bases, with 15 bases between. The CDR3 runs to 16 residues. DNA for the CDR3: TGTGCCAGCAGTTTATCGATTGGACCCTCTCTCTACGAGCAGTACTTC. Amino acids: CASSLSIGPSLYEQYF.

This clonotype was counted between two and nine times. V is TRBV7-8 and J is TRBJ1-4; D is unclear. The CDR3 consists of 13 residues. Germline CDR1 SGHVS, CDR2 FQNEAQ. Trimming took off 1 base at V and 7 bases at J, with 7 bases between the two ends. CDR3 loop: CASSLGITEKLFF. CDR3 in DNA: TGTGCCAGCAGCTTAGGAATAACTGAAAAACTGTTTTTT.

The table lists this clonotype with a few counts. The rearrangement joins TRBV27 to TRBJ1-4, with TRBD1 matching 8 bases. The V gene's germline CDR1 is MNHEY and CDR2 SMNVEV (reference sequence). CDR3 size: 15 residues. J was trimmed by 5 bases and V by 3 bases; bases with no gene match: 5. The CDR3 reads CASSLGDRPNEKLFF. The CDR3 nucleotides are TGTGCCAGCAGTTTGGGGGACAGGCCAAATGAAAAACTGTTTTTT.

The chain employs TRBV20-1 and TRBJ1-1, with D maybe TRBD1 (5 bases). CDR3 length: 13 amino acids. Trimming cost V 3 bases and J 3 bases, with 11 bases left between them. Germline V gene lookup returns CDR1 DFQATT and CDR2 SNEGSKA (reference sequence). The CDR3 DNA reads as TGCAGTGCTAGTTCCCCGGGGGACACTGAAGCTTTCTTT. Translated: CSASSPGDTEAFF.

The V call is TRBV20-1, the J call TRBJ1-5; D remains unclear. The germline gives CDR1 DFQATT, CDR2 SNEGSKA (reference sequence). The CDR3 spans 16 residues. The V and J ends lost 1 base and 1 base respectively, with 14 bases between them. The CDR3: CSARGSSLPSNQPQHF. The CDR3 DNA is TGCAGTGCTAGAGGCTCATCCCTACCGAGCAATCAGCCCCAGCATTTT.

The chain combines TRBV9 with TRBJ2-1, with 8 bases matching TRBD2. The CDR3 covers 17 residues. V trimming: 4 bases; J trimming: 7 bases; junction bases outside the gene matches: 16. Germline V gene sequence: CDR1 SGDLS, CDR2 YYNGEE. The CDR3 nucleotides read TGTGCCAGCAGCTCCCAAGTGCGGGGGGACGTCTTGAATGAGCAGTTCTTC. It translates to CASSSQVRGDVLNEQFF.

This clonotype was counted a few times. This chain uses TRBV20-1 with TRBJ2-1; 7 bases map to TRBD2. The CDR3 runs 16 residues. The V gene's germline CDR1 is DFQATT and CDR2 SNEGSKA (reference sequence). The trim removed 5 bases at V and 6 bases at J, leaving 16 bases unmatched. The CDR3 coding sequence is TGCAGTGCTTTAGGACTAGTTGGCACTATTCTCAATGAGCAGTTCTTC. Protein: CSALGLVGTILNEQFF.

This clonotype was recorded a few times. The chain combines TRBV3-1 with TRBJ1-1, with D unresolved. CDR1 is LGHDT, CDR2 YNNKEL, per germline (reference sequence). CDR3 size: 14 residues. V was clipped by 1 base and J by 5 bases, with 11 bases between them. CDR3 region: CASSQVGGRTEAFF. As DNA, the CDR3 is TGTGCCAGCAGCCAAGTCGGCGGGCGGACTGAAGCTTTCTTT.

The genes are TRBV20-1 and TRBJ2-3; D call uncertain. CDR3 size: 15 residues. V lost 3 bases to trimming and J lost 6 bases, with 19 bases between them. Looked up from germline, CDR1 is DFQATT and CDR2 is SNEGSKA (reference sequence). The DNA for the CDR3 is TGCAGTGCTAGCATATGGGAACTCGATGGGGATACGCAGTATTTT. This codes for CSASIWELDGDTQYF.

The sample holds many counts of this clonotype. CDR3: CASSIAGTSGTDTQYF. The CDR3 DNA is TGTGCCAGTAGTATTGCCGGGACTAGCGGCACAGATACGCAGTATTTT. The genes are TRBV19 and TRBJ2-3, with TRBD2 matching 10 bases. Germline-derived CDR1 and CDR2 are LNHDA and SQIVND (reference sequence). V shed 3 bases and J 1 base; nucleotides not matched to a gene: 4. This CDR3 is built from 16 residues.

V is TRBV30 and J is TRBJ1-2; D is perhaps TRBD1 (6 bases). This CDR3 contains 14 residues. V was pared by 0 bases and J by 4 bases, with 12 bases between. Germline lookup yields CDR1 GTSNPN and CDR2 SVGIG (reference sequence). The chain's CDR3 is CAWSVRGGSYGYTF. CDR3 in DNA: TGTGCCTGGAGTGTACGGGGGGGCAGCTATGGCTACACCTTC.